Following are 2 T cell receptor beta chains from one sample sequenced in a study of blood T cell repertoires in COVID-19. TCRdb's copy holds only in-frame clones and misses some; the assay was immunoSEQ multiplex PCR. The sample lists more than 300,000 clones; roughly 90% were seen once. The specimen was peripheral blood. The receptors stem from a man between 18 and 35 years old who had recovered from COVID-19.

J is TRBJ1-1 and V is TRBV4-3; D gene unclear. Trimming took off 0 bases at V and 1 base at J, with 9 bases between the two ends. Germline-derived CDR1 and CDR2 are LGHNA and YSLEER. This CDR3 has 15 residues. CDR3: CASSQDYRRNTEAFF. The CDR3 bases are TGCGCCAGCAGCCAAGATTACAGACGGAACACTGAAGCTTTCTTT.

CDR3 nucleotides: TGCGCCAGCACTGCGGGGATTAGCACAGATACGCAGTATTTT. Amino acid sequence: CASTAGISTDTQYF. This chain links TRBV10-1 with TRBJ2-3; perhaps TRBD2 as D (6 bases). CDR3 size: 14 residues. Trimming pared 7 bases from V and 0 bases from J, leaving 11 bases between. Germline loops: CDR1 WNHNN, CDR2 SYGVQD (reference sequence).